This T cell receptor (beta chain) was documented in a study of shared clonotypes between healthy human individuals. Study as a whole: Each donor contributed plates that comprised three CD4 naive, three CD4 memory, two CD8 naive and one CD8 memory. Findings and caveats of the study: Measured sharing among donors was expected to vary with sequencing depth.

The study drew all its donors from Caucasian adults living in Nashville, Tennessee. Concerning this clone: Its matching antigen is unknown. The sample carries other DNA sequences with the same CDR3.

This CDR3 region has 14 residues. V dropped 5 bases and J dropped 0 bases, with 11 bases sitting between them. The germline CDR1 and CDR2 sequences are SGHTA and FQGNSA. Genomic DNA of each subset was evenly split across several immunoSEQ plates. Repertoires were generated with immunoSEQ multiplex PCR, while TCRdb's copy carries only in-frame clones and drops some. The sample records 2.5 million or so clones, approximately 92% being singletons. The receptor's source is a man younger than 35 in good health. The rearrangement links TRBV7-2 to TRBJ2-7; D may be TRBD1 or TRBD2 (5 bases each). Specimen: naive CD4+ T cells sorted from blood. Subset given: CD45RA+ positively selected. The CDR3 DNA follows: TGTGCCAGCAGCCGCTCCGGGACCTCCTACGAGCAGTACTTC. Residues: CASSRSGTSYEQYF.